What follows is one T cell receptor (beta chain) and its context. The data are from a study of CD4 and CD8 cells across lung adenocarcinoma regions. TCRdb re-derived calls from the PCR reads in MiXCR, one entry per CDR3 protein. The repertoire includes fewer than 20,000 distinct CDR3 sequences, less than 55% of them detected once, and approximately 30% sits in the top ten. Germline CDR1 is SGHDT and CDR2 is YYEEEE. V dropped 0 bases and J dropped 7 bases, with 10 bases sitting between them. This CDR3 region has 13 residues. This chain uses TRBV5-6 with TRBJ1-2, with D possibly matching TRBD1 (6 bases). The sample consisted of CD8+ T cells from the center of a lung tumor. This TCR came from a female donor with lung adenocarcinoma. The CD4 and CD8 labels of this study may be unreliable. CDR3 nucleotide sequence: TGTGCCAGCAGCTTGGACTGGGGGGCTGGCTACACCTTC. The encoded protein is CASSLDWGAGYTF. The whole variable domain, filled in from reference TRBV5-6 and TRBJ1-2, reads DAGVTQSPTHLIKTRGQQVTLRCSPKSGHDTVSWYQQALGQGPQFIFQYYEEEERQRGNFPDRFSGHQFPNYSSELNVNALLLGDSALYLCASSLDWGAGYTFGSGTRLTVV.